This T cell receptor beta chain derives from a study of T cell responses to AZD1222 COVID-19 vaccine. As concerns this clone: What it binds is unknown.

Second doses at about 4 or about 12 weeks were pooled. Findings and caveats of the study: Reports indicate that nearly half of spike-specific TCRs are directed at unmutated variant regions. Regions 160-218 and 743-854 dominated among vaccine-associated CD4 TCRs spanning spike.

The assay was immunoSEQ multiplex PCR, and TCRdb's table has in-frame clones only and misses some. Altogether under 150,000 clones are present, about 91% being singletons, with the ten largest covering roughly 9.9%. The CDR3 contains 15 residues. Germline values: CDR1 SEHNR, CDR2 FQNEAQ (reference sequence). J lost 4 bases, V lost 3 bases, and 4 bases had no gene match. The specimen was peripheral blood, collected 28 days after the second AZD1222 dose. V and J are TRBV7-9 and TRBJ1-1, with TRBD1 identical over 11 bases. The sequence derives from an adult who received the AZD1222 COVID-19 vaccine. CDR3 DNA sequence: TGTGCCAGCAGCTTGGGGACAGGGGGGTTCACTGAAGCTTTCTTT. The encoded protein is CASSLGTGGFTEAFF.